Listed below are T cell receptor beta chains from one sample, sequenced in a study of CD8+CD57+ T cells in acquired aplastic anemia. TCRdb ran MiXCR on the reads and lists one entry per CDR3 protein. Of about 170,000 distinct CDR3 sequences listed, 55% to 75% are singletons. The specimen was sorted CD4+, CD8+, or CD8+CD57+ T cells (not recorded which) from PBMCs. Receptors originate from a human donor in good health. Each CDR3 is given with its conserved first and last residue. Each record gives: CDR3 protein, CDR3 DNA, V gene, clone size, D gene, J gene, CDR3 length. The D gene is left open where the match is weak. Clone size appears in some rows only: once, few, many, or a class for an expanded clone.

CDR3: CASSLGTEYTGELFF
DNA: TGCGCCAGCAGCTTGGGGACAGAATACACCGGGGAGCTGTTTTTT
V: TRBV5-1
size: -
D: -
J: TRBJ2-2
length: 15

CDR3: CAIRPGQQGWGTDTQYF
DNA: TGTGCCATCAGACCGGGACAGCAGGGATGGGGCACAGATACGCAGTATTTT
V: TRBV10-3
size: -
D: TRBD1
J: TRBJ2-3
length: 17

CDR3: CSARDPGASGRAWETQYF
DNA: TGCAGTGCTAGAGATCCGGGGGCTAGCGGGAGGGCCTGGGAGACCCAGTACTTC
V: TRBV20-1
size: -
D: TRBD2
J: TRBJ2-5
length: 18

CDR3: CASSPQATGELFF
DNA: TGTGCCAGCAGCCCCCAGGCCACCGGGGAGCTGTTTTTT
V: TRBV7-6
size: -
D: -
J: TRBJ2-2
length: 13

CDR3: CASSLEGTDATQYF
DNA: TGTGCCAGCAGCTTAGAGGGGACTGACGCGACCCAGTACTTC
V: TRBV7-3
size: -
D: -
J: TRBJ2-5
length: 14

CDR3: CASSFGRGNTGELFF
DNA: TGTGCCAGCAGCTTCGGGAGGGGGAACACCGGGGAGCTGTTTTTT
V: TRBV11-3
size: -
D: TRBD2
J: TRBJ2-2
length: 15

CDR3: CSVAARGETQYF
DNA: TGCAGCGTTGCAGCTCGAGGGGAGACCCAGTACTTC
V: TRBV29-1
size: few
D: -
J: TRBJ2-5
length: 12

CDR3: CASRRTGLDTGELFF
DNA: TGTGCCAGCAGAAGGACAGGACTAGACACCGGGGAGCTGTTTTTT
V: TRBV25-1
size: -
D: -
J: TRBJ2-2
length: 15

CDR3: CASRLAGGPNEQFF
DNA: TGTGCCAGCAGATTAGCGGGAGGGCCCAATGAGCAGTTCTTC
V: TRBV2
size: many
D: TRBD2
J: TRBJ2-1
length: 14

CDR3: CASSLRESYEQYF
DNA: TGTGCCAGCAGCTTAAGGGAGAGCTACGAGCAGTACTTC
V: TRBV7-2
size: many
D: -
J: TRBJ2-7
length: 13

CDR3: CASSLTARGDEQFF
DNA: TGTGCCAGCAGCTTAACCGCTCGGGGAGATGAGCAGTTCTTC
V: TRBV7-2
size: once
D: -
J: TRBJ2-1
length: 14

CDR3: CASSIGGGVGYEQYF
DNA: TGTGCCAGTAGTATAGGAGGGGGGGTCGGCTACGAGCAGTACTTC
V: TRBV19
size: many
D: -
J: TRBJ2-7
length: 15

CDR3: CSARRGGNQPQHF
DNA: TGCAGTGCTAGACGGGGGGGCAATCAGCCCCAGCATTTT
V: TRBV20-1
size: -
D: -
J: TRBJ1-5
length: 13

CDR3: CSASITGGRDSPLHF
DNA: TGCAGTGCTAGTATAACAGGGGGCAGAGATTCACCCCTCCACTTT
V: TRBV20-1
size: few
D: TRBD1
J: TRBJ1-6
length: 15

CDR3: CASSEVEKLFF
DNA: TGTGCCAGCAGTGAAGTAGAAAAACTGTTTTTT
V: TRBV6-1
size: -
D: -
J: TRBJ1-4
length: 11

CDR3: CASSSGSGGNQPQHF
DNA: TGTGCCAGTAGTAGTGGTTCAGGAGGGAATCAGCCCCAGCATTTT
V: TRBV19
size: -
D: -
J: TRBJ1-5
length: 15

CDR3: CASSIGTGVYYEQYF
DNA: TGTGCCAGTAGTATCGGGACAGGGGTCTACTACGAGCAGTACTTC
V: TRBV19
size: -
D: TRBD1
J: TRBJ2-7
length: 15

CDR3: CSSSQGLGEKLFF
DNA: TGCAGCTCATCACAGGGACTAGGTGAAAAACTGTTTTTT
V: TRBV29-1
size: -
D: -
J: TRBJ1-4
length: 13

CDR3: CASSPSVGSYNEQFF
DNA: TGTGCCAGCAGTCCTTCAGTGGGCTCCTACAATGAGCAGTTCTTC
V: TRBV6-1
size: few
D: -
J: TRBJ2-1
length: 15

CDR3: CASSSGLNGEQFF
DNA: TGCGCCAGCAGCTCGGGCCTCAACGGTGAGCAGTTCTTC
V: TRBV5-1
size: -
D: -
J: TRBJ2-1
length: 13

CDR3: CSVPGLAGEQFF
DNA: TGCAGCGTTCCGGGACTAGCGGGGGAGCAGTTCTTC
V: TRBV29-1
size: -
D: TRBD2
J: TRBJ2-1
length: 12

CDR3: CASSAGGHYGYTF
DNA: TGTGCCAGCAGTGCCGGTGGGCACTATGGCTACACCTTC
V: TRBV6-1
size: many
D: -
J: TRBJ1-2
length: 13

CDR3: CATSREDSYEQYF
DNA: TGTGCCACCAGCAGAGAGGACTCCTACGAGCAGTACTTC
V: TRBV15
size: once
D: -
J: TRBJ2-7
length: 13

CDR3: CASSPSGSSNYGYTF
DNA: TGTGCCAGCAGCCCCTCGGGAAGTTCAAACTATGGCTACACCTTC
V: TRBV9
size: many
D: -
J: TRBJ1-2
length: 15

CDR3: CASSFLADSYNEQFF
DNA: TGTGCCAGCAGCTTCCTAGCGGATTCCTACAATGAGCAGTTCTTC
V: TRBV7-8
size: many
D: TRBD2
J: TRBJ2-1
length: 15

CDR3: CASSLVIPTRDEKLFF
DNA: TGTGCCAGCAGCTTGGTTATCCCTACAAGGGATGAAAAACTGTTTTTT
V: TRBV7-2
size: -
D: -
J: TRBJ1-4
length: 16

CDR3: CSAPSGGINEQFF
DNA: TGCAGTGCGCCTAGCGGGGGTATCAATGAGCAGTTCTTC
V: TRBV20-1
size: -
D: TRBD2
J: TRBJ2-1
length: 13

CDR3: CASSYSMLRNEETQYF
DNA: TGTGCCAGCAGTTACTCGATGCTTAGAAACGAAGAGACCCAGTACTTC
V: TRBV6-2/TRBV6-3
size: many
D: -
J: TRBJ2-5
length: 16

CDR3: CASSAELSGELFF
DNA: TGTGCCAGCAGCGCCGAGCTCTCTGGGGAGCTGTTTTTT
V: TRBV9
size: -
D: -
J: TRBJ2-2
length: 13

CDR3: CATSRDPTRQPQHF
DNA: TGTGCCACCAGCAGAGATCCCACTAGGCAGCCCCAGCATTTT
V: TRBV15
size: -
D: -
J: TRBJ1-5
length: 14

CDR3: CASTLTGPNYGYTF
DNA: TGTGCCAGTACCCTCACGGGGCCTAACTATGGCTACACCTTC
V: TRBV19
size: once
D: -
J: TRBJ1-2
length: 14

CDR3: CSARSGGIKTQYF
DNA: TGCAGTGCTAGATCAGGGGGCATAAAGACCCAGTACTTC
V: TRBV20-1
size: once
D: TRBD1
J: TRBJ2-5
length: 13

CDR3: CSGVALLAYNEQFF
DNA: TGCAGTGGGGTCGCTCTTTTGGCCTACAATGAGCAGTTCTTC
V: TRBV20-1
size: few
D: -
J: TRBJ2-1
length: 14

CDR3: CASSPKVVQGSEFF
DNA: TGTGCCAGCAGCCCAAAGGTGGTGCAAGGTAGTGAGTTCTTC
V: TRBV7-2
size: -
D: -
J: TRBJ2-1
length: 14

CDR3: CASSQDKAGAPEAFF
DNA: TGCGCCAGCAGCCAAGATAAGGCAGGGGCGCCTGAAGCTTTCTTT
V: TRBV4-3
size: many
D: -
J: TRBJ1-1
length: 15

CDR3: CASSESRGLTNEQFF
DNA: TGCGCCAGCAGTGAGTCGAGGGGGTTAACGAATGAGCAGTTCTTC
V: TRBV10-1
size: few
D: -
J: TRBJ2-1
length: 15